This TCR beta chain was profiled in a study of T cells in localized non-small cell lung cancer (dated by TCRdb to between 2020 and 2021). For context, the study as a whole: The study examined T cell repertoires in 236 patients with early-stage NSCLC and compared tumors with uninvolved tumor-adjacent lungs. All 236 NSCLC patients in the cohort were treatment-naive and had localized lung tumors that were resected. NSCLC patients had a mean age of around 70 years, and around 130 were male and about a hundred female.

At diagnosis, peripheral blood, uninvolved tumor-adjacent lung and tumor were collected and stored as a combination of fresh-frozen and FFPE material. For TCR repertoire profiling, the blood samples were analyzed as peripheral blood mononuclear cells. Study-wide findings and limitations: A median of around 57 of the top 100 tumor clones were detected in paired uninvolved adjacent lung, and 25 to 35 of these tumor clones were also found among the top 100 clones of the paired uninvolved adjacent lung. Longer overall survival was associated with higher blood T cell density, whereas shorter survival was associated with higher adjacent-lung clonality. Since the design was exploratory, TCR variables were selected using unadjusted p-values with no false-discovery rate correction. Multi-region tumor sequencing was not performed, so intratumor heterogeneity could not be excluded. Uninvolved tumor-adjacent lung showed the highest T cell clonality, higher than tumor, which suggests more focused antigenic responses in the adjacent lung.

The germline V gene (reference sequence) provides CDR1 GTSNPN and CDR2 SVGIG. V was cut back by 3 bases and J by 3 bases, leaving a gap of 15 bases between them. The CDR3 covers 15 residues, taking in both the cysteine and the phenylalanine. The kept DNA is CDR3 alone, 45 bases in frame from the first base. The immunoSEQ Assay was used to sequence TCR beta CDR3 regions from DNA. For the original study's pipeline: To compute T cell density, TCR beta template counts were normalized to usable DNA, which was estimated by amplifying housekeeping genes. Using the preseqR package, richness was estimated by extrapolating to 120,000 templates for tissue samples and 400,000 templates for PBMC samples. Clonality was defined as one minus Pielou's evenness. Differential abundance testing on productive amino-acid clonotypes, with a minimum total count of 5 and an alpha of 0.1, was used to identify tissue-enriched TCRs. The Jaccard Index and the Morisita Overlap Index were used to measure how much the repertoires overlapped between compartments. GLIPH grouped TCR beta CDR3s together with public tetramer-defined viral CDR3s, and a viral motif had to include at least three viral sequences and show V-gene enrichment. As stored in TCRdb, this immuneACCESS dataset retains in-frame rearrangements with V and J assigned. A fraction of the clones does not appear; measured against another copy, unresolved V genes explain less than half of the discrepancy, and the remainder lacks a known reason. V, J and clone size are taken as reported in that table, and D and trimming were inferred from the DNA itself. For this sample there are approximately 83,000 clones; 88% appear just once. The leading ten clones occupy under 25% of the sample.

A remark on this clone: The target of this receptor is not known. No base quality values were provided; no much bigger clone lies one nucleotide off.

This TCR was recovered from a woman aged 35 to 70 with stage I squamous cell lung carcinoma. The rearrangement combines TRBV30 with TRBJ1-3; the D gene is perhaps TRBD1, on 5 matching bases. Sequenced here: peripheral blood, sampled before any cancer treatment. The CDR3 here reads CAWRREGNGGNTIYF. The DNA is as follows: TGTGCCTGGAGGCGCGAGGGGAATGGTGGAAACACCATATATTTT.